This T cell receptor beta chain was found in a study of CD8+ T cells in alopecia areata. Points from the study as a whole: In scalp samples, resident alphabeta T cells of normal skin are also sequenced.

T lymphocytes (CD4+ and CD8+) were sorted from PBMCs. cDNA serving as the sequencing template came from extracted, reverse transcribed RNA. The assay was immunoSEQ multiplex PCR, and TCRdb's table has in-frame clones only and misses some. Of 100,000 to 130,000 clones in the sample, approximately 50% are singletons; the top ten hold 20% to 30%. Of note for this clone: Its cognate antigen is unknown.

The origin of this receptor is a human donor with alopecia areata. Specimen: NKG2D-low CD8+ T cells sorted from blood.

The CDR3 here is CASSPDPGELFF. CDR3 nucleotide sequence: TGCGCCAGCAGCCCCGACCCCGGGGAGCTGTTTTTT. This chain joins TRBV4-1 and TRBJ2-2; D is ambiguous. In germline, CDR1 is MGHRA, CDR2 YSYEKL. Trimming stripped 4 bases from V and 6 bases from J, with 6 bases between. The CDR3 runs to 12 residues.